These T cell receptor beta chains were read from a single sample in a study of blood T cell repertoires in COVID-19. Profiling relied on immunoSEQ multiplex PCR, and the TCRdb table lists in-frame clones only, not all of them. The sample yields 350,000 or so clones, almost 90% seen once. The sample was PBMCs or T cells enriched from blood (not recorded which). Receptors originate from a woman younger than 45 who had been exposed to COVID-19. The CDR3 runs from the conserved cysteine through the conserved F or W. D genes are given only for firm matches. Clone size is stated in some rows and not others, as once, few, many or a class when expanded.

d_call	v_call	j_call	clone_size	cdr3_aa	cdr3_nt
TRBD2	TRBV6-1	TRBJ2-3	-	CASSERGGPTDTQYF	TGTGCCAGCAGTGAACGGGGGGGACCCACAGATACGCAGTATTTT
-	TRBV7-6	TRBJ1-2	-	CASSPDRLGGGYTF	TGTGCCAGCAGCCCAGACAGGCTTGGGGGAGGCTACACCTTC
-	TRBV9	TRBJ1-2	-	CASSVEGVGRAYYGYTF	TGTGCCAGCAGCGTAGAAGGGGTAGGCAGGGCGTACTATGGCTACACCTTC
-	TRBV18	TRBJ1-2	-	CASSPRPDQNYGYTF	TGTGCCAGCTCACCGAGGCCAGATCAAAACTATGGCTACACCTTC
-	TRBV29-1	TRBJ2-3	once	CSVRDRVLGTDTQYF	TGCAGCGTGAGGGATCGGGTGCTGGGCACAGATACGCAGTATTTT
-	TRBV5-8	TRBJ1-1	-	CASSFRGGRSTEAFF	TGTGCCAGCAGCTTTAGAGGGGGAAGGTCCACTGAAGCTTTCTTT
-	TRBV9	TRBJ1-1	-	CASSVEGGPNTEAFF	TGTGCCAGCAGCGTAGAAGGGGGTCCAAACACTGAAGCTTTCTTT
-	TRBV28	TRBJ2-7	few	CAHSGGTFSYEQYF	TGTGCCCATAGCGGAGGGACCTTCTCCTACGAGCAGTACTTC
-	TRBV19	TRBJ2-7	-	CASQGNSYEQYF	TGTGCCAGTCAGGGGAACTCCTACGAGCAGTACTTC
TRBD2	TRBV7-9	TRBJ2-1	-	CASSLVAAGGINEQFF	TGTGCCAGCAGCTTAGTTGCAGCGGGAGGGATCAATGAGCAGTTCTTC
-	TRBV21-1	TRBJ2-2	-	CASSYRDRVYGELFF	TGTGCCAGCAGCTACCGGGACAGGGTGTACGGGGAGCTGTTTTTT
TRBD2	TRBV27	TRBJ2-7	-	CASSERGLAGAYEQYF	TGTGCCAGCAGCGAGAGGGGACTAGCGGGAGCCTACGAGCAGTACTTC
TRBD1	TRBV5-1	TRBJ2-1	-	CASHNPGQSSYNEQFF	TGCGCCAGTCATAACCCGGGACAGTCGTCCTACAATGAGCAGTTCTTC
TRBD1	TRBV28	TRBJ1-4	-	CASSPNRGQSEKLFF	TGTGCCAGCAGTCCGAACAGGGGGCAGAGTGAAAAACTGTTTTTT
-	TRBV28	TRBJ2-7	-	CASSLGRSYEQYF	TGTGCCAGCAGCTTAGGGAGGTCCTACGAGCAGTACTTC
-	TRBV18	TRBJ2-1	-	CASSHGDYNEQFF	TGTGCCAGCTCACACGGAGACTACAATGAGCAGTTCTTC
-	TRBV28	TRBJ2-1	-	CASSFLGQAAVGEQFF	TGTGCCAGCAGTTTTTTGGGGCAGGCCGCCGTGGGTGAGCAGTTCTTC
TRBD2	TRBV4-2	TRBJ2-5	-	CASSHAGTSGSQETQYF	TGTGCCAGCAGCCACGCCGGGACTAGCGGGAGCCAAGAGACCCAGTACTTC
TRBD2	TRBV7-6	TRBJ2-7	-	CASSLGLAGNSYEQYF	TGTGCCAGCAGCTTAGGGCTAGCGGGAAACTCCTACGAGCAGTACTTC
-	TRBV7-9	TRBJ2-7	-	CASSFQGTPYEQYF	TGTGCCAGCAGCTTCCAGGGCACCCCCTACGAGCAGTACTTC
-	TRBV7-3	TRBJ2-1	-	CASSFSSINEQFF	TGTGCCAGCAGCTTCTCTAGCATCAATGAGCAGTTCTTC
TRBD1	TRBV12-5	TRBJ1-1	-	CASGSKDRGDTEAFF	TGTGCTAGTGGTTCGAAGGACAGGGGAGACACTGAAGCTTTCTTT
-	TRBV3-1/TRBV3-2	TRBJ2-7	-	CASSPDYTVSYEQYF	TGTGCCAGCAGCCCGGACTATACCGTCTCCTACGAGCAGTACTTC
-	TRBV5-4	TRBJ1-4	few	CASSPGGIGGNEKLFF	TGTGCCAGCAGCCCTGGCGGTATAGGGGGTAATGAAAAACTGTTTTTT
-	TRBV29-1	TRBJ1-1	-	CSVKPRTVNTEAFF	TGCAGCGTCAAACCTCGGACAGTGAACACTGAAGCTTTCTTT
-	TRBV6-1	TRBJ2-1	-	CASSKDPGHRYNEQFF	TGTGCCAGCAGTAAAGATCCGGGACACCGCTACAATGAGCAGTTCTTC
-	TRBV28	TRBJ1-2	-	CASSQLSNYGYTF	TGTGCCAGCAGCCAACTGTCGAACTATGGCTACACCTTC
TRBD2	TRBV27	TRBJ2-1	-	CASSLWASGNEQFF	TGTGCCAGCAGTTTATGGGCTAGCGGCAATGAGCAGTTCTTC
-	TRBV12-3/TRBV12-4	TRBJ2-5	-	CASSPDLWGTQYF	TGTGCCAGCAGTCCGGACTTGTGGGGGACCCAGTACTTC
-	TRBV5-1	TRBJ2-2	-	CASSSSGHTTGELFF	TGCGCCAGCAGCTCATCAGGACACACAACCGGGGAGCTGTTTTTT
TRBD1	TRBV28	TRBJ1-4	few	CASSFPGGNEKLFF	TGTGCCAGCAGTTTCCCAGGGGGTAATGAAAAACTGTTTTTT
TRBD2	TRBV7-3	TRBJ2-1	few	CASSFFPSGTSRNEQFF	TGTGCCAGCAGCTTTTTTCCTAGCGGGACCTCCCGCAATGAGCAGTTCTTC
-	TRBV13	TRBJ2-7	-	CASSWTANYTYEQYF	TGTGCCAGCAGTTGGACAGCCAACTATACCTACGAGCAGTACTTC
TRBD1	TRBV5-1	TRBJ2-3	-	CASSPRRDRGDTQYF	TGCGCCAGCAGCCCCAGGCGGGACAGGGGCGATACGCAGTATTTT
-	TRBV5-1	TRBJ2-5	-	CASSLLEGETQYF	TGCGCCAGCAGTCTCCTAGAGGGAGAGACCCAGTACTTC
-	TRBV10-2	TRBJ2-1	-	CASSESRLAYNEQFF	TGCGCCAGCAGTGAGTCTCGGCTAGCCTACAATGAGCAGTTCTTC
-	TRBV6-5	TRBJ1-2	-	CASSYSRQPNYGYTF	TGTGCCAGCAGTTACTCGAGGCAGCCCAACTATGGCTACACCTTC
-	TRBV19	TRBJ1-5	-	CASSMTGLRYQPQHF	TGTGCCAGTAGTATGACCGGACTTCGTTATCAGCCCCAGCATTTT
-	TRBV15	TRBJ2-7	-	CATSRVPYEQYF	TGTGCCACCAGCAGAGTCCCATACGAGCAGTACTTC
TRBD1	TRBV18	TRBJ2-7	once	CASSPDRVQREQYF	TGTGCCAGCTCACCGGACAGGGTTCAGCGCGAGCAGTACTTC